This is a list of T cell receptor beta chains from one sample in a study of beta chain features in type 1 diabetes. The method was immunoSEQ multiplex PCR; TCRdb's version includes in-frame clones alone and lacks a portion of them. The sample includes under 350,000 clones, around 7.8% seen only once; the top ten take approximately 1%. The sequencing input was central memory CD4+ T cells from blood. The receptors originated from a woman under 30 in good health. Each CDR3 is given with its conserved first and last residue. A D gene is named only where the DNA matches it firmly. Clone size is given for some rows only: seen once, a few or many times, or a class if the clone is expanded.

D gene	clone size	J gene	V gene	CDR3 protein	CDR3 DNA
NA	NA	TRBJ2-5	TRBV10-3	CAISEPRGQIQETQYF	TGTGCCATCAGTGAACCGCGGGGACAGATTCAAGAGACCCAGTACTTC
NA	few	TRBJ1-5	TRBV6-1	CASGNRVGNQPQHF	TGTGCCAGCGGGAACAGGGTAGGCAATCAGCCCCAGCATTTT
NA	many	TRBJ1-2	TRBV29-1	CSAWTTGPGYGYTF	TGCAGCGCATGGACGACAGGCCCTGGCTATGGCTACACCTTC
NA	few	TRBJ2-6	TRBV7-9	CASRERTDSGANVLTF	TGTGCCAGCAGAGAAAGGACGGACTCTGGGGCCAACGTCCTGACTTTC
NA	NA	TRBJ2-1	TRBV2	CASSEGGRQFF	TGTGCCAGCAGTGAAGGGGGGCGACAGTTCTTC
TRBD1	NA	TRBJ1-2	TRBV2	CASSSYRGGYTF	TGTGCCAGCAGTTCCTACAGGGGGGGCTACACCTTC
NA	few	TRBJ1-4	TRBV6-1	CASSESPTSLGKLFF	TGTGCCAGCAGTGAAAGCCCGACCTCCCTGGGAAAACTGTTTTTT
NA	NA	TRBJ1-6	TRBV7-8	CASSRGIDYNSPLHF	TGTGCCAGCAGCAGGGGGATCGACTATAATTCACCCCTCCACTTT
NA	NA	TRBJ2-7	TRBV7-2	CASSLVHSSYEQYF	TGTGCCAGCAGCTTAGTGCACAGCTCCTACGAGCAGTACTTC
NA	NA	TRBJ2-1	TRBV5-1	CASSLGVGGLDYNEQFF	TGCGCCAGCAGCCTCGGGGTAGGGGGGCTTGATTACAATGAGCAGTTCTTC
NA	few	TRBJ2-1	TRBV6-5	CASSPHIANEQFF	TGTGCCAGCAGTCCTCACATAGCCAATGAGCAGTTCTTC
TRBD2	few	TRBJ2-1	TRBV7-3	CASSSGLGNEQFF	TGTGCCAGCAGCTCCGGACTAGGCAATGAGCAGTTCTTC
NA	NA	TRBJ1-1	TRBV28	CASSTGHSMNTEAFF	TGTGCCAGCAGCACTGGGCACAGTATGAACACTGAAGCTTTCTTT
NA	few	TRBJ1-2	TRBV6-6	CASTVTSDNYGYTF	TGTGCCAGCACAGTTACTTCGGATAACTATGGCTACACCTTC
NA	NA	TRBJ1-2	TRBV29-1	CSVEGGGYGYTF	TGCAGCGTTGAAGGCGGAGGCTATGGCTACACCTTC
TRBD1	NA	TRBJ2-7	TRBV7-9	CASSSNRGEQYF	TGTGCCAGCAGCTCGAACAGGGGCGAGCAGTACTTC